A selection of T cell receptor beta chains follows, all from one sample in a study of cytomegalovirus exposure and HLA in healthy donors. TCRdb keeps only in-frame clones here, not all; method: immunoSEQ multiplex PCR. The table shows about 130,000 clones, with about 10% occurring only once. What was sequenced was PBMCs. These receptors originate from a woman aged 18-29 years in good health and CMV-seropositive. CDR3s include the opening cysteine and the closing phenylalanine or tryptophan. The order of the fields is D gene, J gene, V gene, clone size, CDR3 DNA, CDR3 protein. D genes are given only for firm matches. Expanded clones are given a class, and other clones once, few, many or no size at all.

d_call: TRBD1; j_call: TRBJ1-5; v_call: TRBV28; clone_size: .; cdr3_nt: TGTGCCAGCAGTTCAGGACAGGGGAAGGGCAATCAGCCCCAGCATTTT; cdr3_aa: CASSSGQGKGNQPQHF
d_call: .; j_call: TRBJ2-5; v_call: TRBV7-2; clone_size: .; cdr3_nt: TGTGCCAGCAGAAAGGGGGCGGGGCAAGAGACCCAGTACTTC; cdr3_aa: CASRKGAGQETQYF
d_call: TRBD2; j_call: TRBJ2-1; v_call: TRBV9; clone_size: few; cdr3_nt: TGTGCCAGCAGCGTAGCGGGAGGGCCCGATGAGCAGTTCTTC; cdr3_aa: CASSVAGGPDEQFF
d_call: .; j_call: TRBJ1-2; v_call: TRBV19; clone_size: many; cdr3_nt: TGTGCCAGTAGTATGCGGGAGGGAGGCTACACCTTC; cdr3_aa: CASSMREGGYTF
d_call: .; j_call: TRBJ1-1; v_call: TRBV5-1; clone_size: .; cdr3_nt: TGCGCCAGCAGCTTGGGGGGTGGAGGGACTGAAGCTTTCTTT; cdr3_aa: CASSLGGGGTEAFF
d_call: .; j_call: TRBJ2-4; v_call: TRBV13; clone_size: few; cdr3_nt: TGTGCCAGCGCCGTGGCGGGGGCCAAAAACATTCAGTACTTC; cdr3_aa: CASAVAGAKNIQYF
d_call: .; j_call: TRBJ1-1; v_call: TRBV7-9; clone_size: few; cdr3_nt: TGTGCCAGCAGCTTAGGGACGGGAGACACTGAAGCTTTCTTT; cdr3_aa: CASSLGTGDTEAFF
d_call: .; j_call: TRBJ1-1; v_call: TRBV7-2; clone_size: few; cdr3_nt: TGTGCCAGCAGCTCTCTTAGATTAGGGGGTGAAGCTTTCTTT; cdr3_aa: CASSSLRLGGEAFF
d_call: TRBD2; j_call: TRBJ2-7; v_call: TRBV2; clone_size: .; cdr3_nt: TGTGCCAGCAGTTATGAGAGCGGGAGGGCCTACGAGCAGTACTTC; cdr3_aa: CASSYESGRAYEQYF
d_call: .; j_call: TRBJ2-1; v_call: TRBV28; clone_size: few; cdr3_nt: TGTGCCAGCAGCCGCCCGCTAGCCCAGTTCTTC; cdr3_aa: CASSRPLAQFF
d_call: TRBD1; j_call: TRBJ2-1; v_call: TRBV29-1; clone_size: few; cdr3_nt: TGCAGCGTTGTGCTGACAGGGGCGACCTACAATGAGCAGTTCTTC; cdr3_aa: CSVVLTGATYNEQFF
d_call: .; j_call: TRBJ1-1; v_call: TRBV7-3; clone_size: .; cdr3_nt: TGTGTCAGCAGCTTAAGCCGCGTCTCTGGCACTGAAGCTTTCTTT; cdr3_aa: CVSSLSRVSGTEAFF
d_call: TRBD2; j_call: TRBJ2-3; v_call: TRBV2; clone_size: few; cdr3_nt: TGTGCCACAGACTCGGGAGGGACAGATACGCAGTATTTT; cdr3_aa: CATDSGGTDTQYF
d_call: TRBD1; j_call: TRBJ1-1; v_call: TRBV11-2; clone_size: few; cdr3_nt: TGTGCCAGCAGCCCAGGGACAGGTATGTGGGCTTTCTTT; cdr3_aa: CASSPGTGMWAFF
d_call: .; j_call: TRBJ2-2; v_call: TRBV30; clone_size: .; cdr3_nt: TGTGCCTGGATAGCGCCGAACACCGGGGAGCTGTTTTTT; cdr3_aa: CAWIAPNTGELFF
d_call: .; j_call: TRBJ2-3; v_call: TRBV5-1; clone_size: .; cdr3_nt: TGCGCCAGCAGCTTGTCGGGAGACACAGATACGCAGTATTTT; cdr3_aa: CASSLSGDTDTQYF
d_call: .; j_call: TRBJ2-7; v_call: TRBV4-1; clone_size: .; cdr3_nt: TGCGCCAGCAGCCAAGAGAGCGGTCCCTACGAGCAGTACTTC; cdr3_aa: CASSQESGPYEQYF
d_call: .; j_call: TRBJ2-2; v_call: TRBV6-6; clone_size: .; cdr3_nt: TGTGCCAGCAGTCAGAGAACAGGGCCGAACACCGGGGAGCTGTTTTTT; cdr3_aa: CASSQRTGPNTGELFF
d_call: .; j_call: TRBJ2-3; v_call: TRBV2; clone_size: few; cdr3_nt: TGTGCCAGCAGCCCAGACACAGATACGCAGTATTTT; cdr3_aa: CASSPDTDTQYF
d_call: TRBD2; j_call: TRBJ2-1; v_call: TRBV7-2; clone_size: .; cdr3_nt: TGTGCCAGCAGCTTAGTTTTTACTAGCGGGAGGGGCAAGAATGAGCAGTTCTTC; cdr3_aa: CASSLVFTSGRGKNEQFF
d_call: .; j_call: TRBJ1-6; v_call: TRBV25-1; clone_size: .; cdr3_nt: TGTGCCAGCAGTGCAACAGGATCACCCCTCCACTTT; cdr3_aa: CASSATGSPLHF
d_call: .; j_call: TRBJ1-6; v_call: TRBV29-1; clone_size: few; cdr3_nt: TGCAGCGTCGCCGGAGACTATAATTCACCCCTCCACTTT; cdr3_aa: CSVAGDYNSPLHF
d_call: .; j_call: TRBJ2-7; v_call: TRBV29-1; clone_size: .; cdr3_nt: TGCAGCGTTGCGACAGATAAAGCCTACGAGCAGTACTTC; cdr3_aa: CSVATDKAYEQYF
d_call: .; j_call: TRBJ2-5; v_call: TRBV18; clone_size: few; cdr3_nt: TGTGCCAGCTCACTTCGACACAGCCAAGAGACCCAGTACTTC; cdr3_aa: CASSLRHSQETQYF
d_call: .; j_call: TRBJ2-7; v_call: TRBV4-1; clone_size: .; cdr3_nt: TGCGCCAGCAGCCAAAGGGGAGGCAACTACGAGCAGTACTTC; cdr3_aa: CASSQRGGNYEQYF